This T cell receptor (beta chain) is from a study of blood T cells in healthy people across ages. Study overall: About one barcoded beta molecule per two T cells was captured by template switching.

Study-level points and caveats: Compared with aged donors, long-lived donors showed fewer expanded clones, suggesting selection.

CDR3 size: 14 residues. V was pared by 5 bases and J by 2 bases, with 12 bases between. Germline assignment: CDR1 MNHEY and CDR2 SVGEGT. A second PCR, run for about 7 to 12 cycles, used a sample-barcoded 5' primer plus a J-beta primer mix. MiXCR was run by TCRdb on the 5' RACE reads, yielding one entry per CDR3 protein. The sample has some 1,800,000 distinct CDR3 sequences, 35% to 50% seen once; the top ten hold about 21%. Turning to this clonotype: The antigen remains undetermined.

The gene calls are TRBV6-2 or TRBV6-3 and TRBJ1-2; D might be TRBD1 (6 bases). Sequencing was carried out using blood. The origin of this receptor is a human donor in good health. The CDR3: CASSLQGDNYGYTF. The CDR3 coding sequence is TGTGCCAGCAGTCTACAGGGAGACAACTATGGCTACACCTTC.